This paragraph covers one T cell receptor beta chain sequence. The antigen remains undetermined. Sequencing of DNA taken from cultured CD4+ T cells relied on the Oncomine TCR Beta short-read assay. Each CDR3 protein gets one entry after TCRdb re-called the PCR reads with MiXCR. The sample lists around 10,000 distinct CDR3 sequences, less than 65% seen once, with around 9% in the top ten. This entry comes from a study of vaccination and CD4 T cells after COVID-19. The wider study: Six male and four female convalescents took part, two of them Hispanic.

The treatment here: roughly 10-day PBMC culture with coronavirus spike peptide pools or control peptides (ViraFEST assay). The CDR3 totals 18 residues. CDR1 is ENHRY, CDR2 SYGVKD, per germline. After removal of 4 bases from V and 0 bases from J, the junction contained 7 bases not matched to a gene. Input material: CD4+ T cells from blood, cultured in vitro. The clonotype comes from a human donor who had recovered from COVID-19. V is TRBV10-3 and J is TRBJ2-3; TRBD2 matches at 13 bases. CDR3 coding DNA: TGTGCCATCAGTGGCAGACTAGCGGGGGGATCCAGCACAGATACGCAGTATTTT. This translates into CAISGRLAGGSSTDTQYF.